A selection of T cell receptor beta chains follows, all from one sample in a study of T cell responses to AZD1222 COVID-19 vaccine. Clones were sequenced by immunoSEQ multiplex PCR, and TCRdb holds only the in-frame ones, with some missing. Of 140,000 to 150,000 clones listed, over 90% were seen once; the top ten hold roughly 5%. Sample: peripheral blood, taken on day 0 of AZD1222 vaccination. The source is an adult in good health. CDR3s include the opening cysteine and the closing phenylalanine or tryptophan. The D gene is left open where the match is weak. Size is stated for part of the rows, as once, few or many counts, or as a class when the clone is expanded.

abundance	j_gene	len	d_gene	v_gene	CDR3aa	CDR3nt
.	TRBJ2-7	17	TRBD1	TRBV7-6	CASSSPRRQGESYEQYF	TGTGCCAGCAGCTCACCTCGCCGGCAGGGGGAATCCTACGAGCAGTACTTC
.	TRBJ1-2	13	.	TRBV10-1	CASSESTESGYTF	TGCGCCAGCAGTGAGTCGACCGAAAGTGGCTACACCTTC
.	TRBJ1-4	14	.	TRBV5-1	CASSLGRRGEKLFF	TGCGCCAGCAGCTTGGGGCGCAGGGGTGAAAAACTGTTTTTT
once	TRBJ2-7	11	.	TRBV20-1	CSARDFYEQYF	TGCAGTGCTAGAGACTTCTACGAGCAGTACTTC
.	TRBJ2-3	14	.	TRBV3-1/TRBV3-2	CASTQTVGTDTQYF	TGTGCCAGCACCCAAACGGTGGGGACAGATACGCAGTATTTT
.	TRBJ2-5	15	TRBD1	TRBV11-3	CASSLRTGGDETQYF	TGTGCCAGCAGCTTACGGACAGGGGGCGACGAGACCCAGTACTTC
.	TRBJ1-2	12	.	TRBV29-1	CSVENLRGGYTF	TGCAGCGTTGAAAATTTAAGGGGTGGCTACACCTTC
.	TRBJ2-2	11	.	TRBV2	CASRGIGELFF	TGTGCCTCAAGAGGGATCGGGGAGCTGTTTTTT
.	TRBJ1-2	15	.	TRBV5-6	CASSPQSKASYGYTF	TGTGCCAGCAGCCCTCAGTCGAAGGCGTCCTATGGCTACACCTTC
.	TRBJ1-5	15	TRBD1	TRBV6-6	CASSYGTGFNQPQHF	TGTGCCAGCAGTTACGGGACAGGTTTCAATCAGCCCCAGCATTTT
.	TRBJ2-1	14	.	TRBV7-8	CASSLAGPAVEQFF	TGTGCCAGCAGCTTAGCCGGCCCCGCGGTTGAGCAGTTCTTC
once	TRBJ1-6	14	.	TRBV2	CASRVDSLNPPLHF	TGTGCCAGCAGGGTGGACAGTTTGAATCCACCCCTCCACTTT
.	TRBJ1-2	12	TRBD1	TRBV6-5	CASSQQGNGYTF	TGTGCCAGCAGTCAACAGGGGAATGGCTACACCTTC
.	TRBJ2-2	16	TRBD2	TRBV3-1/TRBV3-2	CASSQVGLAETGELFF	TGTGCCAGCAGCCAAGTCGGACTAGCTGAAACCGGGGAGCTGTTTTTT
.	TRBJ2-7	17	.	TRBV5-1	CASSLGRQGLSSYEQYF	TGCGCCAGCAGCTTGGGCAGACAGGGACTAAGCTCCTACGAGCAGTACTTC
.	TRBJ2-2	14	TRBD1	TRBV6-5	CASSRTGSTGELFF	TGTGCCAGCAGCCGGACAGGATCCACCGGGGAGCTGTTTTTT
.	TRBJ1-6	12	.	TRBV10-1	CASSDLNSPLHF	TGCGCCAGCAGTGACCTTAATTCACCCCTCCACTTT
.	TRBJ1-6	13	.	TRBV7-9	CASSSREDSPLHF	TGTGCCAGCAGCTCCCGGGAGGACTCACCCCTCCACTTT
once	TRBJ1-2	13	TRBD1	TRBV30	CAGKRTGYYGYTF	TGTGCCGGCAAACGGACAGGATACTATGGCTACACCTTC
.	TRBJ2-1	13	.	TRBV14	CASSQVQDNEQFF	TGTGCCAGCAGCCAAGTACAAGACAATGAGCAGTTCTTC
.	TRBJ2-1	13	.	TRBV9	CASSVVAGTQQFF	TGTGCCAGCAGCGTAGTGGCTGGGACACAGCAGTTCTTC
.	TRBJ2-7	15	.	TRBV18	CASSVRAGASYEQYF	TGTGCCAGCTCAGTCCGGGCAGGGGCCTCCTACGAGCAGTACTTC
.	TRBJ2-1	18	TRBD2	TRBV7-6	CASSLALGGPLIGNEQFF	TGTGCCAGCAGCTTAGCGCTGGGAGGGCCACTAATCGGGAATGAGCAGTTCTTC
once	TRBJ2-2	14	.	TRBV27	CASSTDWFTGELFF	TGTGCCAGCAGTACAGATTGGTTCACCGGGGAGCTGTTTTTT
.	TRBJ1-1	14	TRBD1	TRBV6-5	CASSYQDRGFEAFF	TGTGCCAGCAGTTACCAGGACAGGGGTTTTGAAGCTTTCTTT
once	TRBJ1-2	14	TRBD1	TRBV27	CASSTLDREGGYTF	TGTGCCAGCAGTACCTTGGACAGGGAGGGGGGCTACACCTTC
few	TRBJ2-7	13	TRBD2	TRBV19	CASSIGLAGEQYF	TGTGCCAGTAGTATAGGACTAGCGGGCGAGCAGTACTTC
once	TRBJ1-4	12	.	TRBV7-2	CASSLQNEKLFF	TGTGCCAGCAGCTTACAAAATGAAAAACTGTTTTTT
.	TRBJ1-5	13	.	TRBV5-1	CASRQGSNQPQHF	TGCGCCAGCAGACAGGGAAGCAATCAGCCCCAGCATTTT
.	TRBJ1-1	12	.	TRBV10-3	CAISGVNTEAFF	TGTGCCATCAGTGGAGTGAACACTGAAGCTTTCTTT
.	TRBJ2-1	16	TRBD2	TRBV5-1	CASSLDSGSRYNEQFF	TGCGCCAGCAGCTTGGATAGCGGGAGTAGATACAATGAGCAGTTCTTC
.	TRBJ1-5	19	TRBD1	TRBV6-2/TRBV6-3	CASSAHRDRGLVSNQPQHF	TGTGCCAGCAGTGCCCACCGGGACAGGGGGCTAGTGAGCAATCAGCCCCAGCATTTT
.	TRBJ2-5	13	.	TRBV3-1/TRBV3-2	CASSQDGREAQYF	TGTGCCAGCAGCCAAGACGGAAGAGAGGCCCAGTACTTC
.	TRBJ1-5	14	.	TRBV28	CASSSTGINQPQHF	TGTGCCAGCAGCTCCACAGGGATCAATCAGCCCCAGCATTTT
.	TRBJ1-5	13	.	TRBV4-1	CASSQEAGQPQHF	TGCGCCAGCAGCCAAGAGGCGGGTCAGCCCCAGCATTTT
.	TRBJ2-7	18	TRBD2	TRBV28	CASSFWPLGAGGSYEQYF	TGTGCCAGCAGTTTTTGGCCCTTAGGTGCGGGAGGCTCCTACGAGCAGTACTTC
once	TRBJ1-1	14	TRBD1	TRBV10-3	CAIRRTGEGTEAFF	TGTGCCATCAGGAGGACAGGGGAGGGGACTGAAGCTTTCTTT
.	TRBJ2-7	15	.	TRBV27	CASSLFGRLPYEQYF	TGTGCCAGCAGTTTATTTGGGAGGCTTCCCTACGAGCAGTACTTC
.	TRBJ1-1	12	.	TRBV5-5	CASSLVNTEAFF	TGTGCCAGCAGCTTGGTCAACACTGAAGCTTTCTTT
.	TRBJ2-5	15	TRBD2	TRBV9	CASSIAPDISGRQYF	TGTGCCAGCAGTATCGCCCCAGACATCTCCGGGAGGCAGTACTTC